The sequence of this T cell receptor beta chain was determined in a study of blood T cell repertoires in COVID-19. The repertoire was sequenced with immunoSEQ multiplex PCR; TCRdb's copy has only in-frame clones and lacks some. The sample lists fewer than 250,000 clones, 86% seen once, with around 2.1% in the top ten. Germline lookup yields CDR1 SGHTA and CDR2 FQGNSA. Trimming took 0 bases from V and 4 from J; bases not matched to a gene: 5. This CDR3 has 16 amino acids. The receptor was isolated from a woman aged 50 to 60 who had recovered from COVID-19. V and J are TRBV7-2 and TRBJ2-3; 9 bases fit TRBD2. The sample was PBMCs or T cells enriched from blood (not recorded which). The DNA for the CDR3 is TGTGCCAGCAGCTTAGCTGCGGGAGGGCCCTCAGATACGCAGTATTTT. This codes for CASSLAAGGPSDTQYF.